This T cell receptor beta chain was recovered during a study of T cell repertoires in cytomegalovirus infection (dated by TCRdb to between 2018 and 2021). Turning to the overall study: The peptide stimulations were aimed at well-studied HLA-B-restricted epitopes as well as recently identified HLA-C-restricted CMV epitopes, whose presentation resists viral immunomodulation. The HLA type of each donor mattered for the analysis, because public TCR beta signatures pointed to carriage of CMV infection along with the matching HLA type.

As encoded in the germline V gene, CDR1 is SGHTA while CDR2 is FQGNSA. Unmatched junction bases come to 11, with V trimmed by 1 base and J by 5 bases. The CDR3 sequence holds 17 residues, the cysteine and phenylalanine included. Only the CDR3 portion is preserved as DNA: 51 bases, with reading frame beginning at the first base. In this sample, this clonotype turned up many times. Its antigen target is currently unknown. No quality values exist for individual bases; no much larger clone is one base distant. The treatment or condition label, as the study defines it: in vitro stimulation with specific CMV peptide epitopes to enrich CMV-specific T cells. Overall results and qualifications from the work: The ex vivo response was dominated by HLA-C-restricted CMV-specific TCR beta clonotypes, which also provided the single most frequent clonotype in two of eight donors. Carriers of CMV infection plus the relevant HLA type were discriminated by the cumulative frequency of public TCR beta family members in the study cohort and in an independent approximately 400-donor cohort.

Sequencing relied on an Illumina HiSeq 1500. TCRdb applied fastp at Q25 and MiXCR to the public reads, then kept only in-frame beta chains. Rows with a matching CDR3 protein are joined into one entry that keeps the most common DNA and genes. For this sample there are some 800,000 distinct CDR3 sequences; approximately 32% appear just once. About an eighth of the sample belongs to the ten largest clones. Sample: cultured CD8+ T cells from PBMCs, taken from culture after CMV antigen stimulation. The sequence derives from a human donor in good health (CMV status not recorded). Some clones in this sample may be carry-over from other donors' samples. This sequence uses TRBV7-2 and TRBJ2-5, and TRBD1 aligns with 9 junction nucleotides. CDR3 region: CASSLVGWGDRAETQYF. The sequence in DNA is TGTGCCAGCAGCTTAGTGGGTTGGGGGGACAGGGCGGAGACCCAGTACTTC.